This T cell receptor beta chain was documented in a study of T-cell reconstitution after alpha-beta-depleted transplantation in children. Construction of the TCRbeta library involved unique molecular identifiers. TCRdb re-called the PCR reads through MiXCR, storing one row per CDR3 protein. The table has 300,000 or so distinct CDR3 sequences, almost 10% seen once. This clonotype was seen a handful of times. Trimming removed 0 bases at V and 4 bases at J, with 12 bases between. Germline V gives CDR1 MNHNS, CDR2 SASEGT. CDR3 length: 15 residues. The receptor's source is a human donor who donated a stem cell graft to a child with SCID. Sequences were derived from PBMCs from the stem cell graft donor, sampled from the stem cell graft. The chain uses TRBV6-1 and TRBJ2-5; weak D call: TRBD2 (6 bases). Written as DNA, the CDR3 is TGTGCCAGCAGTGAAGCTTGGCGGGGACGAGAGACCCAGTACTTC. It yields the protein CASSEAWRGRETQYF.